Shown below are 3 T cell receptor beta chains from a single sample sequenced in a study of beta chain features in type 1 diabetes. Points from the study as a whole: Shortening that was moderate but significant affected the TCRB CDR3s of Type 1 diabetes patients in all four CD4+ subsets.

The study reverse transcribed the entire isolated RNA, so it sequenced expressed TCRB transcripts. Repertoires were generated with immunoSEQ multiplex PCR, while TCRdb's copy carries only in-frame clones and drops some. The sample includes about 160,000 clones, roughly 8% of them seen just once. What these receptors recognize is not known. Material: central memory CD4+ T cells from blood. These receptors were taken from a woman younger than 30 with type 1 diabetes.

This clone has a handful of counts. This chain connects TRBV5-1 to TRBJ2-3; 7 bases are shared with TRBD2. The CDR3 consists of 13 residues. Germline loops: CDR1 SGHRS, CDR2 YFSETQ. Losses at the gene ends were 4 bases for V and 6 bases for J; bases not matched to a gene: 5. The CDR3 sequence: CASSRGSQDTQYF. For the CDR3, the DNA is TGCGCCAGCAGCCGCGGGAGTCAGGATACGCAGTATTTT.

In this sample, this clone turned up a few times. The V call is TRBV7-2, the J call TRBJ2-3, with 7 bases lining up with TRBD2. The CDR3 loop spans 15 amino acids. Per the germline V gene, CDR1 is SGHTA and CDR2 is FQGNSA. J gave up 4 bases and V 1 base, and 5 bases lay outside the gene matches. CDR3 sequence (DNA): TGTGCCAGCAGCTTAGTCGGTCTAGCGGCAGATACGCAGTATTTT. This encodes CASSLVGLAADTQYF.

The chain couples TRBV29-1 to TRBJ1-1, with D tentatively TRBD1 (5 bases). Trimming removed 7 bases from V and 1 base from J, with 16 bases in between. The germline V gene has CDR1 SQVTM and CDR2 ANQGSEA. The CDR3 totals 14 residues. CDR3 DNA: TGCAGCGGCAAGCGGGGGATCGGGAACACTGAAGCTTTCTTT. Its translation is CSGKRGIGNTEAFF.